Below are 5 T cell receptor beta chains sequenced from a single sample in a study of beta chain features in type 1 diabetes. General study results and limits: All four CD4+ subsets of Type 1 diabetes patients contained TCRB CDR3s that were moderately but significantly shorter.

The investigators reverse transcribed all of the isolated RNA, so they sequenced expressed TCRB transcripts. Data came from immunoSEQ multiplex PCR; TCRdb stores just in-frame clones and leaves some out. The data hold 300,000 or so clones, with 13% to 15% observed a single time. Antigen specificity for these receptors is unknown. What was sequenced was naive CD4+ T cells from blood. These receptors came from a man aged 25 to 40 with type 1 diabetes.

This chain links TRBV7-9 with TRBJ2-1, with 10 positions matching TRBD2. Looked up from germline, CDR1 is SEHNR and CDR2 is FQNEAQ (reference sequence). The ends lost 4 bases at V and 8 bases at J; junction bases unmatched: 5. This CDR3 has 14 residues. The CDR3 DNA is TGTGCCAGCAGCTCTCCTAGCGGGAGCTATGAGCAGTTCTTC. Translated: CASSSPSGSYEQFF.

This rearrangement joins TRBV28 to TRBJ2-7; a possible D gene is TRBD1 (5 bases). Germline V gene sequence: CDR1 MDHEN, CDR2 SYDVKM. The CDR3 covers 14 residues. V was pared by 8 bases and J by 4 bases, with 18 bases between. The CDR3 is CASGLGVGEYEQYF. The CDR3, as DNA: TGTGCCAGCGGTCTAGGAGTAGGGGAATACGAGCAGTACTTC.

This chain links TRBV14 with TRBJ2-1, with TRBD2 matching over 9 bases. Trimming at V came to 4 bases and at J to 6 bases, leaving 7 bases not matched to a gene. CDR3 length: 15 residues. Germline values: CDR1 SGHDN, CDR2 FVKESK. CDR3 region: CASSPRSSGGNEQFF. As DNA, the CDR3 is TGTGCCAGCAGCCCAAGGAGTAGCGGGGGCAATGAGCAGTTCTTC.

In DNA, the CDR3 is TGTGCCACCACCACTCCCTTTCGGTACGAGCAGTACTTC. Translated, it gives CATTTPFRYEQYF. V usage is TRBV6-5 and J usage is TRBJ2-7, with no clear D. CDR3 length equals 13 residues. Per germline, CDR1 MNHEY and CDR2 SVGAGI. Trimming removed 10 bases from V and 4 bases from J, with 17 bases in between.

This chain connects TRBV6-6 to TRBJ2-2; 8 bases fit TRBD2. With 0 bases clipped from V and 7 bases from J, the junction kept 7 bases outside the gene matches. In germline, CDR1 is MNHNY, CDR2 SVGAGI (reference sequence). This CDR3 contains 16 residues. The CDR3 coding sequence is TGTGCCAGCAGTTACTCGAAAGCGGGAGACGTCGGGGAGCTGTTTTTT. Translation: CASSYSKAGDVGELFF.